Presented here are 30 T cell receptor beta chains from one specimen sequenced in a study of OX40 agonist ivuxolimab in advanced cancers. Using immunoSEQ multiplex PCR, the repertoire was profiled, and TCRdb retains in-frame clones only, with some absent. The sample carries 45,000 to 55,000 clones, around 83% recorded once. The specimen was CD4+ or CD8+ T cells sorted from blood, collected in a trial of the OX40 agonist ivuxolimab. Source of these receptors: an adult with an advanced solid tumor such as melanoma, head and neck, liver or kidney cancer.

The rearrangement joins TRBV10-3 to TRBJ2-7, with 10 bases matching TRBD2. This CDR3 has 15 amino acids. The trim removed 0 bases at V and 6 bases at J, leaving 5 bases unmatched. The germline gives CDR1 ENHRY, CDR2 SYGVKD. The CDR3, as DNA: TGTGCCATCAGTGAGTCGCCTAGCGGGAGAGGCGAGCAGTACTTC. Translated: CAISESPSGRGEQYF.

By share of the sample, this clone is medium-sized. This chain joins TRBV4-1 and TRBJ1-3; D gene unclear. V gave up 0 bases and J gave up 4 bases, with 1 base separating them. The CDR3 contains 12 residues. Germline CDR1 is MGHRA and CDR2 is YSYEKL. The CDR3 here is CASSQEGNTIYF. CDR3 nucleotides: TGCGCCAGCAGCCAAGAGGGAAACACCATATATTTT.

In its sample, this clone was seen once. CDR3: CASRAGTGGYEQYF. The CDR3 DNA reads TGTGCCAGCCGTGCCGGGACAGGGGGCTACGAGCAGTACTTC. V is TRBV5-6 and J is TRBJ2-7; 11 bases fit TRBD1. CDR1 and CDR2 from the germline V gene are SGHDT and YYEEEE. V shed 7 bases, J shed 3 bases, and the junction held 6 bases outside the gene matches. The CDR3 covers 14 residues.

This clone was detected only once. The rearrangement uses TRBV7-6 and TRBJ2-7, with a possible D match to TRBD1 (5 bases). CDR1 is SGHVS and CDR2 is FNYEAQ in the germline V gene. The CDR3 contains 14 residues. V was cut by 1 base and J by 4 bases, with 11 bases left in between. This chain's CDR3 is CASSLGGTLYEQYF. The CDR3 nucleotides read TGTGCCAGCAGCTTAGGGGGCACCCTGTACGAGCAGTACTTC.

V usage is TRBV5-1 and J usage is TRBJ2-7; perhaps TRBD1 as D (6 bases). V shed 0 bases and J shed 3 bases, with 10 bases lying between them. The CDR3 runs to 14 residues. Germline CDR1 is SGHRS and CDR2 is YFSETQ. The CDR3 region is CASSLAGQFYEQYF. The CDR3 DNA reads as TGCGCCAGCAGCTTGGCAGGACAGTTCTACGAGCAGTACTTC.

The CDR3 loop is CASSGTSGSLPYEQYF. The CDR3, as DNA: TGTGCCAGCAGTGGGACTAGCGGGAGTCTTCCCTACGAGCAGTACTTC. This chain joins TRBV28 and TRBJ2-7; 14 bases are a match to TRBD2. V lost 5 bases to trimming and J lost 2 bases; unmatched junction nucleotides: 5. The germline CDR1 and CDR2 sequences are MDHEN and SYDVKM. The CDR3 has 16 amino acids.

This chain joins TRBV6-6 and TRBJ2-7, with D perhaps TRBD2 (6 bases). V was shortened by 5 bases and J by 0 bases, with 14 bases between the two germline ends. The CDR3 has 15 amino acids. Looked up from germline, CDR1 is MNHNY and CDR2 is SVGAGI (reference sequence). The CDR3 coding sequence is TGTGCCAGCAGTCGGGGAGGAGGCAGCTCCTACGAGCAGTACTTC. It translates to CASSRGGGSSYEQYF.

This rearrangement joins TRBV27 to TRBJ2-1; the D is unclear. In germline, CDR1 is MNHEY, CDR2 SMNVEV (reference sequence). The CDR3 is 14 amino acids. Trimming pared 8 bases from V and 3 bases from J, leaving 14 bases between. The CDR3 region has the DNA TGTGCCAGCTCTAGGGATGGCGGCTACAATGAGCAGTTCTTC. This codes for CASSRDGGYNEQFF.

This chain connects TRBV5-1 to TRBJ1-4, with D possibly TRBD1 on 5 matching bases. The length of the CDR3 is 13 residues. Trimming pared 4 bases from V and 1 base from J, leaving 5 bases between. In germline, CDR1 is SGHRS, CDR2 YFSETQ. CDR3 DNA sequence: TGCGCCAGCAGCGGGGGAACTAATGAAAAACTGTTTTTT. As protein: CASSGGTNEKLFF. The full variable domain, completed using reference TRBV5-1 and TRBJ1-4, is KAGVTQTPRYLIKTRGQQVTLSCSPISGHRSVSWYQQTPGQGLQFLFEYFSETQRNKGNFPGRFSGRQFSNSRSEMNVSTLELGDSALYLCASSGGTNEKLFFGSGTQLSVL.

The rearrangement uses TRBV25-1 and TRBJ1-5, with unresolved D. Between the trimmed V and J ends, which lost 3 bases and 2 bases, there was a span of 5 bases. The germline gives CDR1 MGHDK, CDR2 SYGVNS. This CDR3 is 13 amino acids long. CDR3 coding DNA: TGTGCCAGCAGTGAGATTGGCAATCAGCCCCAGCATTTT. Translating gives CASSEIGNQPQHF.

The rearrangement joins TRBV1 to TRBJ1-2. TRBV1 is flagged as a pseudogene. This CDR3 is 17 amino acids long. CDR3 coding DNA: TGCACCAGCAGCCAAGATTCGAGGCAGGGACCTAACTATGGCTACACCTTC. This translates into CTSSQDSRQGPNYGYTF.

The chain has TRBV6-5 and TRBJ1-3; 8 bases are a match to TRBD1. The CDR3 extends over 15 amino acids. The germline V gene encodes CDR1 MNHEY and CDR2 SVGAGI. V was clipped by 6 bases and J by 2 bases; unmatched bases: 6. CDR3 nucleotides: TGTGCCAGCAGACGTGACAGGGGCGCTGGAAACACCATATATTTT. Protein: CASRRDRGAGNTIYF.

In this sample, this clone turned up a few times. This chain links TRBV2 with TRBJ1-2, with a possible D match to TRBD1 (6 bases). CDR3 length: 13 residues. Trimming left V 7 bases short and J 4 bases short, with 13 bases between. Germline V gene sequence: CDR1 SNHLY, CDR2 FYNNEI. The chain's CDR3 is CASTEGETYGYTF. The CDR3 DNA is TGTGCCAGCACAGAGGGGGAGACCTATGGCTACACCTTC.

CDR3 DNA sequence: TGTGCCAGCAGTAAGGACAGAGACAATGAGCAGTTCTTC. As protein: CASSKDRDNEQFF. This chain connects TRBV7-2 to TRBJ2-1, with a tentative D call TRBD1 (6 bases). The CDR3 consists of 13 residues. Germline assignment: CDR1 SGHTA and CDR2 FQGNSA. The germline V and J ends were trimmed by 6 bases and 5 bases, with 11 bases remaining between them.

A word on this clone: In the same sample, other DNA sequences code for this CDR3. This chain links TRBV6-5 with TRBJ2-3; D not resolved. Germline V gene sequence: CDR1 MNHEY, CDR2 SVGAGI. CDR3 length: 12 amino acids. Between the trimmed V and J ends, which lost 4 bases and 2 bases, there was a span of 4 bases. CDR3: CASSSHTDTQYF. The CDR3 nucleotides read TGTGCCAGCAGTTCCCACACAGATACGCAGTATTTT.

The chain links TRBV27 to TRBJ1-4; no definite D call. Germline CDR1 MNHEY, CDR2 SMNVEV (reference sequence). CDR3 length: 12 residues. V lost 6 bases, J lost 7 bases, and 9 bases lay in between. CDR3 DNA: TGTGCCAGCAGCCGCGCGGGTGAAAAACTGTTTTTT. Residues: CASSRAGEKLFF.

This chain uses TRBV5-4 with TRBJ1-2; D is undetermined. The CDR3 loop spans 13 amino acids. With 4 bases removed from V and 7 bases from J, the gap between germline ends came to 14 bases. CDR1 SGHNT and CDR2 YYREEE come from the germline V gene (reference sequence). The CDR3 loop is CASSPLIGGGYTF. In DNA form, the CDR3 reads TGTGCCAGCAGCCCCCTTATTGGAGGTGGCTACACCTTC.

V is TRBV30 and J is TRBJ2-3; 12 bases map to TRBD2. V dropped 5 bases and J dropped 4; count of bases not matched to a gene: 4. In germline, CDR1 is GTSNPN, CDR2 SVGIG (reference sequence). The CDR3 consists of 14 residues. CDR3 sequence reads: CAWRLAGAADTQYF. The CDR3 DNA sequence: TGTGCCTGGCGACTAGCGGGAGCGGCAGATACGCAGTATTTT.

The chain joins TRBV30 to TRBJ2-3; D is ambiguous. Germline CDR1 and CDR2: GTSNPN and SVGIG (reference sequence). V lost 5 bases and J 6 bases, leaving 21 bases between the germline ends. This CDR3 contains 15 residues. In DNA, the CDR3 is TGTGCCTGGGGTAACCTTGGGGTAGAGGTGGATACGCAGTATTTT. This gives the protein CAWGNLGVEVDTQYF. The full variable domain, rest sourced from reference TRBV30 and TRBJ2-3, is SQTIHQWPATLVQPVGSPLSLECTVEGTSNPNLYWYRQAAGRGLQLLFYSVGIGQISSEVPQNLSASRPQDRQFILSSKKLLLSDSGFYLCAWGNLGVEVDTQYFGPGTRLTVL.

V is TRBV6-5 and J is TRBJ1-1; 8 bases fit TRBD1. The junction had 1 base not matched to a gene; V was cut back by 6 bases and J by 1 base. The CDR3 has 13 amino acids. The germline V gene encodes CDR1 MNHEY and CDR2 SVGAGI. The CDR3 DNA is TGTGCCAGCAGGGGGACAGGGAACACTGAAGCTTTCTTT. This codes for CASRGTGNTEAFF.

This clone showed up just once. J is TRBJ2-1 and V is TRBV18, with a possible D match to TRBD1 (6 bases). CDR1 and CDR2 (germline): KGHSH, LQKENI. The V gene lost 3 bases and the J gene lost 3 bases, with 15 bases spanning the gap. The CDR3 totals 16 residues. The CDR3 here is CASSPNHETGYNEQFF. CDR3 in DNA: TGTGCCAGCTCACCGAACCACGAGACAGGCTACAATGAGCAGTTCTTC.

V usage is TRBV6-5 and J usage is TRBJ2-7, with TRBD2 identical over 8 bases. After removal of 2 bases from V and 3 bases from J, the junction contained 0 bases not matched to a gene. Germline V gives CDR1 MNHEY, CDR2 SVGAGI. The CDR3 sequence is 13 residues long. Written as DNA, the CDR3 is TGTGCCAGCAGTTACCGGGAGGGCTACGAGCAGTACTTC. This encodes CASSYREGYEQYF.

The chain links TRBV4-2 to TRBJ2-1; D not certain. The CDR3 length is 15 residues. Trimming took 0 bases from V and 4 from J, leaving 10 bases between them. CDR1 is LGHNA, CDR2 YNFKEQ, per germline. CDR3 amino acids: CASSQEASEYNEQFF. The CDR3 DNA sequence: TGTGCCAGCAGCCAAGAAGCCAGCGAGTACAATGAGCAGTTCTTC.

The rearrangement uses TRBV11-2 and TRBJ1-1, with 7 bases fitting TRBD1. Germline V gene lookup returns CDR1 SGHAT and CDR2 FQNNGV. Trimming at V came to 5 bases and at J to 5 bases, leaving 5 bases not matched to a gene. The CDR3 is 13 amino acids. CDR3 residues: CASSQQGGTEAFF. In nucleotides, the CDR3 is TGTGCCAGCAGCCAGCAGGGGGGAACTGAAGCTTTCTTT.

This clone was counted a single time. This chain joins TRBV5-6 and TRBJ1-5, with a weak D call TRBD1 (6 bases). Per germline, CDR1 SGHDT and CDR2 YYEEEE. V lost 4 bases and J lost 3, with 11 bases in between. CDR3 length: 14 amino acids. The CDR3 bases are TGTGCCAGCAGCCCGGGACATATCAATCAGCCCCAGCATTTT. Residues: CASSPGHINQPQHF. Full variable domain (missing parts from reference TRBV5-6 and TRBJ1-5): DAGVTQSPTHLIKTRGQQVTLRCSPKSGHDTVSWYQQALGQGPQFIFQYYEEEERQRGNFPDRFSGHQFPNYSSELNVNALLLGDSALYLCASSPGHINQPQHFGDGTRLSIL.

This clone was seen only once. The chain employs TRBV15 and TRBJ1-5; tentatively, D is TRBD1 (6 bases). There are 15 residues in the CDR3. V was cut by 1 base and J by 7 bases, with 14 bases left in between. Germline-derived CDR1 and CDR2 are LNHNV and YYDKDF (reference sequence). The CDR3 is CATSRGKGEGQPQHF. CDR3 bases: TGTGCCACCAGCAGAGGGAAGGGGGAGGGGCAGCCCCAGCATTTT.

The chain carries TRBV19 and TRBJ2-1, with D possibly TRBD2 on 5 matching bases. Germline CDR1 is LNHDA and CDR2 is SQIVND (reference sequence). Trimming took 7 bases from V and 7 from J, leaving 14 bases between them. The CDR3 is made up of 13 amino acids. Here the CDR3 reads CASNLNTGNEQFF. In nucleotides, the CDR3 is TGTGCCAGTAATCTAAACACGGGGAATGAGCAGTTCTTC.

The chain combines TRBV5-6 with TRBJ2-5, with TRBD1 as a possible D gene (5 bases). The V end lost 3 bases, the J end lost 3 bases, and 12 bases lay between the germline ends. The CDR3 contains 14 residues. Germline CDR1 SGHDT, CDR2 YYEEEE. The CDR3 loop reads CASSSTGREETQYF. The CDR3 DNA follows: TGTGCCAGCAGCTCCACCGGCAGGGAAGAGACCCAGTACTTC. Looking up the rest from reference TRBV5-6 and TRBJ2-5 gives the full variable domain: DAGVTQSPTHLIKTRGQQVTLRCSPKSGHDTVSWYQQALGQGPQFIFQYYEEEERQRGNFPDRFSGHQFPNYSSELNVNALLLGDSALYLCASSSTGREETQYFGPGTRLLVL.

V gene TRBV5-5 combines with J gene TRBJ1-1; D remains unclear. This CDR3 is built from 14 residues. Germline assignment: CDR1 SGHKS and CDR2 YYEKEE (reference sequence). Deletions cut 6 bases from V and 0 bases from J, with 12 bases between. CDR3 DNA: TGTGCCAGCACCTGGGGAGGGATGAACACTGAAGCTTTCTTT. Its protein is CASTWGGMNTEAFF.

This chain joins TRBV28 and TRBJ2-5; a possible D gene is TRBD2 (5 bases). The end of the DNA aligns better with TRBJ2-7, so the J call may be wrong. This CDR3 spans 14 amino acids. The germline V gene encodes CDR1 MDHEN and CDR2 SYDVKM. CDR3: CASSSAGSSYEQYF. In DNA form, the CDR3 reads TGTGCCAGCAGTTCGGCGGGTAGCTCCTACGAGCAGTACTTC.